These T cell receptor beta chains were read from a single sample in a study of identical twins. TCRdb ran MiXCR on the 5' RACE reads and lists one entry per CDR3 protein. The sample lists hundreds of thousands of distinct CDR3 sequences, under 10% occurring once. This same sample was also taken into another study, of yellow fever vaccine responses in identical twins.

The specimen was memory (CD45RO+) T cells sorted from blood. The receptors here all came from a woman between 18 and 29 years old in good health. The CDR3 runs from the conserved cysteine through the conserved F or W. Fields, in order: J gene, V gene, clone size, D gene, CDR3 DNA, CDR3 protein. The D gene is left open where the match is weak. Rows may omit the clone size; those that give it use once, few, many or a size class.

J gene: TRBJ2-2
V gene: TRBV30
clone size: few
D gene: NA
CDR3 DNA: TGTGCCTGGGGAGGGACACTGAACACCGGGGAGCTGTTTTTT
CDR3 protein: CAWGGTLNTGELFF

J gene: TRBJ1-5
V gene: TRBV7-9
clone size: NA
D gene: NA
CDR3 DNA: TGTGCCAGCAGTTTGACAGATCAGCCCCAGCATTTT
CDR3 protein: CASSLTDQPQHF

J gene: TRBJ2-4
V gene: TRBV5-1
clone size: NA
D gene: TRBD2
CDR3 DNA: TGCGCCAGCAGCAGGACTAGCGGGGGGACGGGAACCAAAAACATTCAGTACTTC
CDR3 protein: CASSRTSGGTGTKNIQYF

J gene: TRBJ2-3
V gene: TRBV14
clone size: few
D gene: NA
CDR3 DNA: TGTGCCAGCAGCCAAGATCGGGGCGGTGTGACAGATACGCAGTATTTT
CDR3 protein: CASSQDRGGVTDTQYF

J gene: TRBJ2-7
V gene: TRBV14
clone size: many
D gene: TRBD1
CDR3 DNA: TGTGCCAGCAGCCAAGTACGGGACAGGGGCCTGCGGCGGGAGCAGTACTTC
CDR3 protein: CASSQVRDRGLRREQYF

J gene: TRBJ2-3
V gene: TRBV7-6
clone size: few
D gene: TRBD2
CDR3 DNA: TGTGCCAGCAGCCCTAGCGGCTTCACAGATACGCAGTATTTT
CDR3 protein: CASSPSGFTDTQYF

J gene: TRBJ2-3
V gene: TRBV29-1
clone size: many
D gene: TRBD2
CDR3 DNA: TGCAGCGTTGAAGAGGCTCCTAGCGGGGTGGGGATGAATACGCAGTATTTT
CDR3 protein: CSVEEAPSGVGMNTQYF

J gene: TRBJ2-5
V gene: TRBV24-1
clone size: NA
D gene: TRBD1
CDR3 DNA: TGTGCCACCGACCCACAGGGGGCATGTGAGACCCAGTACTTC
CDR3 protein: CATDPQGACETQYF

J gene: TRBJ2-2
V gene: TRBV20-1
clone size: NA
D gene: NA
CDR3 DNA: TGCAGTGCTAGAGATGAGGGCCGGCTTACCGGGGAGCTGTTTTTT
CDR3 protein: CSARDEGRLTGELFF

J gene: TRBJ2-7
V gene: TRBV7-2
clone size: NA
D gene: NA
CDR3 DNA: TGTGCCAGCAGCTTTACCGCAGACTCCTACGAGCAGTACTTC
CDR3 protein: CASSFTADSYEQYF

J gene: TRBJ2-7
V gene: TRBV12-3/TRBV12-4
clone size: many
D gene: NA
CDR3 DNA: TGTGCCAGCAGTCAAACGGACAGTAGCTCCTACGAGCAGTACTTC
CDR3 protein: CASSQTDSSSYEQYF

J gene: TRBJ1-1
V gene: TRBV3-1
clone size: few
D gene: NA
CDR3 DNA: TGTGCCAGCAGCCAAGACAGGGCCTGGAACACTGAAGCTTTCTTT
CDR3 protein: CASSQDRAWNTEAFF

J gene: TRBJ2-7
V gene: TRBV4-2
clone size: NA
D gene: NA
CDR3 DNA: TGTGCCAGCAGCCAAGATCCAAGGGTACGCGAGCAGTACTTC
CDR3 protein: CASSQDPRVREQYF

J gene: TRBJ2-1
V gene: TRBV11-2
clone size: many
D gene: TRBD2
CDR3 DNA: TGTGCCAGCAGTCGGACTAGCGGATACAATGAGCAGTTCTTC
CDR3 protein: CASSRTSGYNEQFF

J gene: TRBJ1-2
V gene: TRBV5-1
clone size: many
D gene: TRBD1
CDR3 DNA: TGCGCCAGCAGCCACCCGACAGGGGATGGCTACACCTTC
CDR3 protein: CASSHPTGDGYTF

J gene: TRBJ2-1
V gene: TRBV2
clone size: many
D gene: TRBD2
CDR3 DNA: TGTGCCAGCATTGATGGGCTAGCGGGGGCCGACTCCTACAATGAGCAGTTCTTC
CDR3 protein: CASIDGLAGADSYNEQFF

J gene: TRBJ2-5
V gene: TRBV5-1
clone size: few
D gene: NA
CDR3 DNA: TGCGCCAGCAGCCCCTCACAGCTACCTTACCAAGAGACCCAGTACTTC
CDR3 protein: CASSPSQLPYQETQYF

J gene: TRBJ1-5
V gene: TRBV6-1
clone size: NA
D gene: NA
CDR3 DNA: TGTGCCAGCAGCCCGGACCTAATTCAGCCCCAGCATTTT
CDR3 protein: CASSPDLIQPQHF

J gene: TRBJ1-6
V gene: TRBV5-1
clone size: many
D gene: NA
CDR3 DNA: TGCGCCAGCAGCTTCAACATGGACACTTCACCCCTCCACTTT
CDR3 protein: CASSFNMDTSPLHF

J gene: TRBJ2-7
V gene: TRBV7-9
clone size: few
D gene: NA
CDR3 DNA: TGTGCCAGCAGTCGGGGGACGGGACTGTACGAGCAGTACTTC
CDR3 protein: CASSRGTGLYEQYF

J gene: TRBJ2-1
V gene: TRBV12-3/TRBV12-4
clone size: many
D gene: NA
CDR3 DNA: TGTGCCAGCAGTTTGTTATTACAAACGGGGAATGAGCAGTTCTTC
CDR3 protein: CASSLLLQTGNEQFF

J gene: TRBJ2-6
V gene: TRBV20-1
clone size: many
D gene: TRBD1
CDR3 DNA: TGCAGTGCTAGAGATAGGACAGGGCCCCTCTCTGGGGCCAACGTCCTGACTTTC
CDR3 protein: CSARDRTGPLSGANVLTF

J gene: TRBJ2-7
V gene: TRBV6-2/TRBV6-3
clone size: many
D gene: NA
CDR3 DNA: TGTGCCAGCAGTTACGTCCTAGCCGACAGCTCCTACGAGCAGTACTTC
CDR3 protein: CASSYVLADSSYEQYF

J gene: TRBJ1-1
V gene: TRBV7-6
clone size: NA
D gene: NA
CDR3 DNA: TGTGCCAGCAGGATGCAGTCCGGCACTGAAGCTTTCTTT
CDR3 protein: CASRMQSGTEAFF

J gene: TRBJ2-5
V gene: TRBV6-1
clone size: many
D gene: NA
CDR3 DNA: TGTGCCAGCAGTACCGTTCCGGGGTACCAAGAGACCCAGTACTTC
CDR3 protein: CASSTVPGYQETQYF

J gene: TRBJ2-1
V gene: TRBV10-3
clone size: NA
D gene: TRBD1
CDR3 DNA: TGTGCCGCCGGGACAGTCAATGAGCAGTTCTTC
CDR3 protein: CAAGTVNEQFF

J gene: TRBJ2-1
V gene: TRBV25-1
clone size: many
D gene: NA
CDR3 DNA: TGTGCCAGCCGGGCTAGCAGGGTTGAGCAGTTCTTC
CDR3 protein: CASRASRVEQFF

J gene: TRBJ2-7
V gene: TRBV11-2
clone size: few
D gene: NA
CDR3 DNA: TGTGCCAGCAGCCTCCTACGAGGGGTCAGCTACGAGCAGTACTTC
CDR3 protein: CASSLLRGVSYEQYF

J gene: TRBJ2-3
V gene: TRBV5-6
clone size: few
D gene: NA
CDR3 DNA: TGTGCCAGCAGCTTGACGGGGGGCGGAGATACGCAGTATTTT
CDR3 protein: CASSLTGGGDTQYF

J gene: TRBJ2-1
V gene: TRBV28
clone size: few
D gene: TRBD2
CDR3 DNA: TGTGCCAGCAGCCCTGGGGGGAGCGGGAAGAATGAGCAGTTCTTC
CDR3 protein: CASSPGGSGKNEQFF

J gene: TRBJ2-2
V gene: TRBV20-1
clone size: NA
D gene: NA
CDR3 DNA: TGCAGTGCTAGAGATCCAGGACCTAAGAACACCGGGGAGCTGTTTTTT
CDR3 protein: CSARDPGPKNTGELFF

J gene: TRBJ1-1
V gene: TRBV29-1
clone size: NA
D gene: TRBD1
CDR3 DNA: TGCAGCGTTAGGACAGGGAACACTGAAGCTTTCTTT
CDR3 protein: CSVRTGNTEAFF

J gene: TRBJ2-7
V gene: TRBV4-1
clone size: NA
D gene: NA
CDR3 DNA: TGCGCCAGCAGCGCAACATATCGGCAGCAGTCCTACGAGCAGTACTTC
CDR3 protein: CASSATYRQQSYEQYF

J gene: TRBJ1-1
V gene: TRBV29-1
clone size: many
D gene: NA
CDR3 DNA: TGCAGCGTGTTTGAAGGGGATCACACTGAAGCTTTCTTT
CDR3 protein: CSVFEGDHTEAFF

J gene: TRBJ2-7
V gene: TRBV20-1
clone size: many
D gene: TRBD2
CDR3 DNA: TGCAGTGCCCGTGGACTAGCGGGGACCTTGTACGAGCAGTACTTC
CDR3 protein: CSARGLAGTLYEQYF

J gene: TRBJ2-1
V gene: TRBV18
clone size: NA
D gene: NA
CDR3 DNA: TGTGCCAGCTCACCCATGGACAGTCACATATTAGAGCAGTTCTTC
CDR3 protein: CASSPMDSHILEQFF

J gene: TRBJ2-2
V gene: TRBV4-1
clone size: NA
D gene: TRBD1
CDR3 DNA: TGCGCCAGCAGCCAAGGGGGGACAGGGGGCACCGGGGAGCTGTTTTTT
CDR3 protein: CASSQGGTGGTGELFF

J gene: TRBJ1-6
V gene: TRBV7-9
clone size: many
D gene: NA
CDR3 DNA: TGTGCCAGCAGCTTCGATGGGGGTTCACCCCTCCACTTT
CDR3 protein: CASSFDGGSPLHF

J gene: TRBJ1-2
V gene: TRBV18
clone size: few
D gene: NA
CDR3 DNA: TGTGCCAGCTCACCGTCAGGTTCTAACTATGGCTACACCTTC
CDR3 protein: CASSPSGSNYGYTF

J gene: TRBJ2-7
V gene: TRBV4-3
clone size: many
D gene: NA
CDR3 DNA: TGCGCCAGCAGCCAAGGGTCCGGGACCTACTACGAGCAGTACTTC
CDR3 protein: CASSQGSGTYYEQYF

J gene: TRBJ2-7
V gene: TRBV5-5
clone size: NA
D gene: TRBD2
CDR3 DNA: TGTGCCAGCAGCTCTCTCGGACTAGCGGGAAGTTTTTCCTACGAGCAGTACTTC
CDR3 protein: CASSSLGLAGSFSYEQYF

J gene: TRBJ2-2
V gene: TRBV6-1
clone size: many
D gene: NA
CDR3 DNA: TGTGCCAGCAGTAAAACGGGACCCGTCACCGGGGAGCTGTTTTTT
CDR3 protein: CASSKTGPVTGELFF

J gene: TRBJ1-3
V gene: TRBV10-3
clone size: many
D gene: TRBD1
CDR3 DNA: TGTGCCATCAGTGAGTCAGGACAGGGTGTCGGAAACACCATATATTTT
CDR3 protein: CAISESGQGVGNTIYF

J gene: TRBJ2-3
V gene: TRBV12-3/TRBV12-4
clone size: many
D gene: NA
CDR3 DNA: TGTGCCAGCAGTTTAATACAGACTAGCACAGATACGCAGTATTTT
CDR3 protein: CASSLIQTSTDTQYF

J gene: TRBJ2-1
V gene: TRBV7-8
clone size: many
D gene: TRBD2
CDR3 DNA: TGTGCCAGCAGCTTAATTAGCGGGAGCTTACAGTTCTTC
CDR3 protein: CASSLISGSLQFF

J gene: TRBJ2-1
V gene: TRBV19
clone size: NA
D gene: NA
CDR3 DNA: TGTGCCAGTAGTACCCCCGGGAGCTCCTACAATGAGCAGTTCTTC
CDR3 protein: CASSTPGSSYNEQFF

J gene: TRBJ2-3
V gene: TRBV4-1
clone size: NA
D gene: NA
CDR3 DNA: TGCGCCAGCAGCCAAGCGGTGAGAGATACGCAGTATTTT
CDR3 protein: CASSQAVRDTQYF

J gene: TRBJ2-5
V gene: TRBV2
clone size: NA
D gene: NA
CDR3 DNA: TGTGCCAGCAGTGGTTGGGAGACCCAGTACTTC
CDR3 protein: CASSGWETQYF

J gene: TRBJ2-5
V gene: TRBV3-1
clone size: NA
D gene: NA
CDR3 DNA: TGTGCCAGCAGCCCGGTTCAGGAGACCCAGTACTTC
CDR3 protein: CASSPVQETQYF